The rows below give T cell receptor beta chains drawn from one sample of a study of T cell repertoires in cytomegalovirus infection. In TCRdb, the reads were re-called with MiXCR into one record per CDR3 protein. The sample yields about 360,000 distinct CDR3 sequences, 15% to 20% seen once. Sample: PBMCs. These receptors were obtained from a human donor in good health (CMV status not recorded). Some clones in this sample may be carry-over from other donors' samples. CDR3s include the opening cysteine and the closing phenylalanine or tryptophan. The D gene is left open where the match is weak. Clone size is stated in some rows and not others, as once, few, many or a class when expanded.

TRBV6-8	.	TRBJ1-1	TRBD1	TGTGCCAGCATCAGTGGGAACAGGGGGCTATCTGAAGCTTTCTTT	CASISGNRGLSEAFF
TRBV7-2	few	TRBJ2-7	.	TGTGCCAGCAGTCGGGGGGCCCTAACCGGTGGGGATGGCGAGCAGTACTTC	CASSRGALTGGDGEQYF
TRBV2	many	TRBJ2-1	.	TGTGCCAGCAAGCAAGGTAGCGGTAACAATGAGCAGTTCTTC	CASKQGSGNNEQFF
TRBV20-1	few	TRBJ1-5	.	TGCAGTGCTAGAGTGGCAGGGGAGAATCAGCCCCAGCATTTT	CSARVAGENQPQHF
TRBV28	many	TRBJ2-2	.	TGTGCCAGCAGTCGTCGGCTCGCGGATACCGGGGAGCTGTTTTTT	CASSRRLADTGELFF
TRBV7-2	many	TRBJ2-7	TRBD2	TGTGCCAGCAGCTTGACTAGCGGGGGGGCCTCGCGCTCCTACGAGCAGTACTTC	CASSLTSGGASRSYEQYF
TRBV19	many	TRBJ1-1	TRBD1	TGTGCCAGTAGTAGCAACAGGGGCGCGAGGAAACCTGAAGCTTTCTTT	CASSSNRGARKPEAFF
TRBV12-3/TRBV12-4	many	TRBJ1-3	TRBD1	TGTGCCAGCAGCAGGGGACAGCCATCTGGAAACACCATATATTTT	CASSRGQPSGNTIYF
TRBV7-9	many	TRBJ2-1	.	TGTGCCAGCAACCCAGAGTTGGGTTGGGGGCTTGAGGATGAGCAGTTCTTC	CASNPELGWGLEDEQFF
TRBV7-2	many	TRBJ2-2	.	TGTGCCAGCAGCTTAAGCGGCGGGAACACCGGGGAGCTGTTTTTT	CASSLSGGNTGELFF
TRBV7-2	many	TRBJ1-6	.	TGTGCCAGCAGCTCCCCCATGTACAGGGATTCACCCCTCCACTTT	CASSSPMYRDSPLHF
TRBV29-1	many	TRBJ2-7	.	TGCAGCACCCGGGCGGATGAGGACGAGCAGTACTTC	CSTRADEDEQYF
TRBV7-2	many	TRBJ2-5	.	TGTGCCAGCAGCTTAGTAGGAGGAGAGACCCAGTACTTC	CASSLVGGETQYF
TRBV7-2	many	TRBJ1-6	.	TGTGCCAGCAGCTTACAGGGGAATAATTCACCCCTCCACTTT	CASSLQGNNSPLHF
TRBV7-2	many	TRBJ2-2	.	TGTGCCAGCAGCCAACGTACCGGGGAGCTGTTTTTT	CASSQRTGELFF
TRBV6-1	.	TRBJ2-3	TRBD2	TGTGCCAGCAGTGAAGGGGCGGGGGGTAGCGGGGCCACAGATACGCAGTATTTT	CASSEGAGGSGATDTQYF
TRBV11-2	.	TRBJ1-5	.	TGTGCCAGCAGCCCGGGGGTTGCGGCTAGCAATCAGCCCCAGCATTTT	CASSPGVAASNQPQHF
TRBV12-3/TRBV12-4	.	TRBJ1-1	.	TGTGCCAGCAGTTGGGGTCTCAGATATGAGGAAGCTTTCTTT	CASSWGLRYEEAFF
TRBV7-2	many	TRBJ2-1	TRBD1	TGTGCCAGCAGCTCGGACAGGGCCCATGAGCAGTTCTTC	CASSSDRAHEQFF
TRBV4-3	few	TRBJ2-1	TRBD2	TGCGCCAGCAGCCAAGACCCCCCCCTAGCGGGAGGTGATAACAATGAGCAGTTCTTC	CASSQDPPLAGGDNNEQFF
TRBV20-1	few	TRBJ2-1	TRBD2	TGCAGTGCTAGTAGAGGACTAGCGGGATACGAGCAGTTCTTC	CSASRGLAGYEQFF
TRBV7-2	many	TRBJ1-1	.	TGTGCCAGCAGCCAGGACGTTTGGAAGCCTGAAGCTTTCTTT	CASSQDVWKPEAFF
TRBV5-1	.	TRBJ2-7	.	TGCGCCAGCAGCTTACGAGGACTGAGCTCCTACGAGCAGTACTTC	CASSLRGLSSYEQYF
TRBV6-5	.	TRBJ2-3	TRBD2	TGTGCCAGCAGTTACACCCGGACTAGCGGGAGTATGGATACGCAGTATTTT	CASSYTRTSGSMDTQYF
TRBV7-2	many	TRBJ2-3	.	TGTGCCAGCAGCTTAGGAGTGGTCTCCGTGGATACGCAGTATTTT	CASSLGVVSVDTQYF
TRBV12-3/TRBV12-4	many	TRBJ1-3	.	TGTGCCAGCAGTTTATTTGGTTTCTCTGGAAACACCATATATTTT	CASSLFGFSGNTIYF
TRBV6-1	.	TRBJ2-7	TRBD2	TGTGCCAGCAGTTATAGCGGGAGATTGTACGAGCAGTACTTC	CASSYSGRLYEQYF
TRBV12-3/TRBV12-4	.	TRBJ1-2	.	TGTGCCAGCGGGAGGTCAGGGTTAATCTATGGCTACACCTTC	CASGRSGLIYGYTF
TRBV4-3	.	TRBJ2-3	.	TGCGCCAGCAGCCAAAAGAAGGGGAAAGATACGCAGTATTTT	CASSQKKGKDTQYF
TRBV7-8	many	TRBJ2-7	.	TGTGCCAGCAGCTTGGACCGGGACGTTCAGAACTTC	CASSLDRDVQNF
TRBV6-2/TRBV6-3	few	TRBJ1-6	.	TGTGCCAGCAGGCTTGACAGGAGTTCACCCCTCCACTTT	CASRLDRSSPLHF
TRBV10-3	few	TRBJ2-7	.	TGTGCCATCAGTGGAACCCGGGACACCCCCCGCGAGCAGTACTTC	CAISGTRDTPREQYF
TRBV12-3/TRBV12-4	few	TRBJ1-1	.	TGTGCCAGCAGCTCCAGTTCCAGGGTGTCTGAAGCTTTCTTT	CASSSSSRVSEAFF
TRBV7-2	many	TRBJ2-3	.	TGTGCCAGCAGAGAGTGGCTTGACACAGATACGCAGTATTTT	CASREWLDTDTQYF
TRBV5-1	many	TRBJ1-6	.	TGCGCCAGCAGCTTGCAGGCAGGCGGGCTGAACTCACCCCTCCACTTT	CASSLQAGGLNSPLHF
TRBV19	many	TRBJ2-3	.	TGTGCCAGCCGACAGACTAGCACAGATACGCAGTATTTT	CASRQTSTDTQYF
TRBV10-3	few	TRBJ1-1	.	TGTGCCATCAGTGAGCCTTTTGAGACTGAAGCTTTCTTT	CAISEPFETEAFF
TRBV5-4	.	TRBJ2-1	TRBD2	TGTGCCAGCAGCAAACTGGCGGGAGGGAGAAATGAGCAGTTCTTC	CASSKLAGGRNEQFF